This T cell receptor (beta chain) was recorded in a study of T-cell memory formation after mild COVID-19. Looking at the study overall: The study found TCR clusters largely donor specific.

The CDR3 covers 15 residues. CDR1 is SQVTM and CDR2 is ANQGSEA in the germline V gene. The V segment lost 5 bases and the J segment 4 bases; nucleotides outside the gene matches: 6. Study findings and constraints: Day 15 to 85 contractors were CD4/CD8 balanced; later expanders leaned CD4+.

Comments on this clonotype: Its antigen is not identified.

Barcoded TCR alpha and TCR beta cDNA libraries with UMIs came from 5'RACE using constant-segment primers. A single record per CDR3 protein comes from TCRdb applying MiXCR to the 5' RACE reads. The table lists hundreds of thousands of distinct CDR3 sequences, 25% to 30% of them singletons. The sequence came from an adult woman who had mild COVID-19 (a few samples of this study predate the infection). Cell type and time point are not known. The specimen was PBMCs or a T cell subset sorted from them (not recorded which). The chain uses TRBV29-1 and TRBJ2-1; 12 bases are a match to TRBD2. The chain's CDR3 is CSVLPGLAGYNEQFF. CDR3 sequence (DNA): TGCAGCGTTCTACCAGGACTAGCGGGATACAATGAGCAGTTCTTC.